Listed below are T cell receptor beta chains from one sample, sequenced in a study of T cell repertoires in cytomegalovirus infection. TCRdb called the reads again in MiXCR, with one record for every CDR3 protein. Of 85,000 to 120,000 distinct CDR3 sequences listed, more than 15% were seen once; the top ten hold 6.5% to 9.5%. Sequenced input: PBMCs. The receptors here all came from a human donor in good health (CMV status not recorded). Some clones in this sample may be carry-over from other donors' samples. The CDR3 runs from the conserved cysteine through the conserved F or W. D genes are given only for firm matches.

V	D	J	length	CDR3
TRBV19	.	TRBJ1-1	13	CASSLHWNTEAFF
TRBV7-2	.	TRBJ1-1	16	CASSLVAGQGNFEAFF
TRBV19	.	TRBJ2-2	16	CASSIGRTPNTGELFF
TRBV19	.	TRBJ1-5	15	CASRSTDSDGKPQHF
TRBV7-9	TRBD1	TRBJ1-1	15	CASSPRTGQNTEAFF
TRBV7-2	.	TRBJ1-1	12	CASRSMNTEAFF
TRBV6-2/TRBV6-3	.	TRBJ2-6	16	CASSYGLLTGANVLTF
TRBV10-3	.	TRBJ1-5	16	CAISGGSPYSNQPQHF
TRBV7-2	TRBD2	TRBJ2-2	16	CASTFGRGAVTGELFF
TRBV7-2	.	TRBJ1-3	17	CASSPDGTRIAGNTIYF
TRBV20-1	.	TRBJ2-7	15	CSARPPGDRLYEQYF
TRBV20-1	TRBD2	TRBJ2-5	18	CSARDLTKSGGAGETQYF
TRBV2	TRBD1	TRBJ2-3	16	CASSEAATGGADTQYF
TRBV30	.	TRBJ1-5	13	CAWSRSSDQPQHF
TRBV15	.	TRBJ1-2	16	CATSRDLSPPGGGYTF
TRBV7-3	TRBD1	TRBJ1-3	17	CASSPTTGGGSGNTIYF
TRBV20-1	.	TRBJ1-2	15	CSASSLGQSDYGYTF
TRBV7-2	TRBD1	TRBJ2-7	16	CASSSPPGQGVYEQYF
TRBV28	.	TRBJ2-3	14	CASSLADGGDTQYF
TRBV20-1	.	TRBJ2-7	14	CSARDWRASYEQYF
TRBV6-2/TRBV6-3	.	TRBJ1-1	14	CASSYSGLNTEAFF
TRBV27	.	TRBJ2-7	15	CASSPDLQSSYEQYF
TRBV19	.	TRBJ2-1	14	CASREFESYNEQFF
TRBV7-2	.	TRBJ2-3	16	CASSLNSRGFADTQYF
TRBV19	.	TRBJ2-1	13	CASRARVRDEQFF
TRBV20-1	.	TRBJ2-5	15	CSASPPLDLQETQYF
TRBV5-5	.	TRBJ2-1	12	CASSSVGDEQFF
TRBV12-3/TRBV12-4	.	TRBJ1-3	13	CASSRSNLGTIYF
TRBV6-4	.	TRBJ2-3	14	CASSGTGGTDTQYF
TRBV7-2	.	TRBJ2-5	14	CASRQGGFGETQYF
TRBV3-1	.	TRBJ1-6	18	CASSHRTERSSYNSPLHF
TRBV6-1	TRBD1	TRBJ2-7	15	CASSTGGAGSYEQYF
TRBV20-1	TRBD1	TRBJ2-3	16	CSARLLPGQGSDTQYF
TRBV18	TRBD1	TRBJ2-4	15	CASSPRTGGEDIQYF
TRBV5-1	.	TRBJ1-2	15	CASSLGGPGAYGYTF
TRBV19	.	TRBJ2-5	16	CASSTAGGRSGETQYF
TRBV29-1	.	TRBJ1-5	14	CSVGGVGAGQPQHF
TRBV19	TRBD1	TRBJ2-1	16	CASSGRDRGLSYEQFF
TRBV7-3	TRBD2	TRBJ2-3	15	CASSSTEAGTDTQYF
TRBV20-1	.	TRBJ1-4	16	CSATPRGAPTNEKLFF
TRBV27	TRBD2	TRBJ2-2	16	CASSPQRGGGAGELFF
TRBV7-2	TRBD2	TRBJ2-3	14	CASAPGGGTDTQYF
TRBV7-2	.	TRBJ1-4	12	CASSFSNEKLFF
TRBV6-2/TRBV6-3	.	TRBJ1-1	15	CASRTTGLMNTEAFF
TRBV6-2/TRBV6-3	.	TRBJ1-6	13	CASRRGSSSPLHF
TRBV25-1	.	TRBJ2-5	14	CASSDRGAKETQYF
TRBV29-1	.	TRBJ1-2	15	CSVERSWTDNYGYTF
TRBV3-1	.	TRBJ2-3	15	CASSQDGGHADTQYF
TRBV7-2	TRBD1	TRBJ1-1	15	CASSPRDREGTEAFF
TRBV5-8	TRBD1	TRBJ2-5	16	CASSHGTGRYQETQYF
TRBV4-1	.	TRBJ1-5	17	CASSQRFFGRWNQPQHF
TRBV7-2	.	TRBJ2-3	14	CASSLAQIADTQYF